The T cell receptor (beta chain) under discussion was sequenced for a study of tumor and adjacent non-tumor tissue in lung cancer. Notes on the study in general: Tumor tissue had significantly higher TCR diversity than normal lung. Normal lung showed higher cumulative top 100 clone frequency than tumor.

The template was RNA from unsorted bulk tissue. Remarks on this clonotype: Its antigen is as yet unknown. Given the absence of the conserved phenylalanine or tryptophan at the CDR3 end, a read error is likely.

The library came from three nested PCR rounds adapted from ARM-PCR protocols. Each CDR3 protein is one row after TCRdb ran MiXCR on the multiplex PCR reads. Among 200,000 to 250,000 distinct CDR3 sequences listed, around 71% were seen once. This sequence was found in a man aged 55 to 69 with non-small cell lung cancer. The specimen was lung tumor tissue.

The CDR3 nucleotides read TGCAGTGCTAGAGACAGTATCGCTGGAGACACCATATATCTT. As protein: CSARDSIAGDTIYL. This rearrangement joins TRBV20-1 to TRBJ1-3; D remains ambiguous. Germline values: CDR1 DFQATT, CDR2 SNEGSKA (reference sequence). This CDR3 comprises 14 residues.